These 30 T cell receptor beta chains originate from one sample sequenced in a study of cytomegalovirus exposure and HLA in healthy donors. Primers included in the PCR were 60 Vbeta and 13 Jbeta primers. Sequenced by immunoSEQ multiplex PCR; TCRdb stores in-frame clones only, minus some. The repertoire holds over 85,000 clones, less than 8% seen once, with 2% to 2.5% in the top ten. Sample: PBMCs. The receptors come from a man aged 45 to 65 in good health and CMV-seronegative.

The chain carries TRBV10-1 and TRBJ1-1; possibly TRBD1 for D (6 bases). The CDR3 spans 13 residues. Trimming took off 6 bases at V and 1 base at J, with 9 bases between the two ends. In germline, CDR1 is WNHNN, CDR2 SYGVQD (reference sequence). In nucleotides, the CDR3 is TGCGCCAGCAGGCTGGGACAGAACACTGAAGCTTTCTTT. This codes for CASRLGQNTEAFF.

The chain carries TRBV5-4 and TRBJ1-1; TRBD1 matches 9 bases. This CDR3 has 13 amino acids. CDR1 is SGHNT and CDR2 is YYREEE in the germline V gene (reference sequence). The V segment lost 4 bases and the J segment 11 bases; nucleotides outside the gene matches: 9. The CDR3 loop reads CASSRPGTGSAFF. In DNA, the CDR3 is TGTGCCAGCAGCCGTCCCGGGACAGGGTCGGCTTTCTTT.

In this sample, this clone turned up once. The V call is TRBV28, the J call TRBJ2-7, with 7 bases fitting TRBD1. Germline V gene sequence: CDR1 MDHEN, CDR2 SYDVKM. The V and J ends lost 10 bases and 5 bases, in that order; junction bases with no gene match: 11. The CDR3 sequence is 13 residues long. The CDR3 sequence is CANRRQGDDEQYF. The CDR3 DNA reads as TGTGCCAACCGGAGGCAGGGGGATGACGAGCAGTACTTC.

The chain has TRBV6-5 and TRBJ1-2; TRBD1 might be the D (5 bases). Trimming removed 7 bases from V and 8 bases from J, with 17 bases in between. Looked up from germline, CDR1 is MNHEY and CDR2 is SVGAGI. The CDR3 runs 13 residues. CDR3 coding DNA: TGTGCCAGCACCGACAGCTACCTTTCGGGCTACACCTTC. Amino acids: CASTDSYLSGYTF.

This clone was seen a few times. The J gene is TRBJ2-1, the V gene TRBV15; weak D call: TRBD2 (6 bases). The CDR3 covers 16 residues. The V end was cut by 3 bases, the J end by 0 bases, with 12 bases between. Per germline, CDR1 LNHNV and CDR2 YYDKDF (reference sequence). This CDR3 is CATSRPLATSYNEQFF. Written as DNA, the CDR3 is TGTGCCACCAGCAGGCCCCTAGCGACCTCCTACAATGAGCAGTTCTTC. Full variable domain (missing parts from reference TRBV15 and TRBJ2-1): DAMVIQNPRYQVTQFGKPVTLSCSQTLNHNVMYWYQQKSSQAPKLLFHYYDKDFNNEADTPDNFQSRRPNTSFCFLDIRSPGLGDTAMYLCATSRPLATSYNEQFFGPGTRLTVL.

This clone was picked up a small number of times. The chain combines TRBV19 with TRBJ1-6; a weak D match, TRBD1 (5 bases). The CDR3 has 15 residues. CDR1 is LNHDA and CDR2 is SQIVND in the germline V gene (reference sequence). V was pared by 4 bases and J by 7 bases, with 14 bases between. The CDR3 sequence is CASSTQGQQNSPLHF. CDR3 nucleotide sequence: TGTGCCAGTAGTACCCAGGGTCAACAAAATTCACCCCTCCACTTT.

Only a few counts were recorded for this clone. The J gene is TRBJ2-3, the V gene TRBV18; 10 bases fit TRBD2. The CDR3 has 15 amino acids. In germline, CDR1 is KGHSH, CDR2 LQKENI. Trimming removed 2 bases from V and 3 bases from J; junction bases left unmatched: 2. As DNA, the CDR3 is TGTGCCAGCTCACCATCAGCGGGGGGGACAGATACGCAGTATTTT. Translating it yields CASSPSAGGTDTQYF.

This clone has more than one count but fewer than ten. The CDR3 region is CASSSDRGGNTIYF. The CDR3 region has the DNA TGTGCCAGCAGTTCGGACAGGGGGGGAAACACCATATATTTT. The chain combines TRBV27 with TRBJ1-3; 10 bases are shared with TRBD1. Unmatched junction bases numbered 1, after V lost 4 bases and J lost 4 bases. CDR3 length: 14 residues. Germline V CDR1 and CDR2: MNHEY, SMNVEV (reference sequence).

The gene calls are TRBV11-2 and TRBJ2-5, with 8 bases that match TRBD2. Unmatched junction bases numbered 5, after V lost 5 bases and J lost 3 bases. Germline V CDR1 and CDR2: SGHAT, FQNNGV. The CDR3 extends over 14 amino acids. This chain's CDR3 is CASSRGGVKETQYF. CDR3 DNA sequence: TGTGCCAGCAGCCGGGGGGGGGTTAAAGAGACCCAGTACTTC.

The chain has TRBV5-6 and TRBJ2-2; no definite D call. Germline CDR1 SGHDT, CDR2 YYEEEE. The V gene lost 3 bases and the J gene lost 5 bases, with 5 bases spanning the gap. This CDR3 has 12 residues. For the CDR3, the DNA is TGTGCCAGCAGCTGGAGTACCGGGGAGCTGTTTTTT. Residues: CASSWSTGELFF.

This clone came up a few times. The rearrangement joins TRBV6-6 to TRBJ2-7; maybe TRBD1 (5 bases). CDR3 length: 13 residues. Trimming pared 4 bases from V and 3 bases from J, leaving 10 bases between. Germline V gene data show CDR1 as MNHNY and CDR2 as SVGAGI (reference sequence). The CDR3 sequence is CASSSETVYEQYF. The CDR3 bases are TGTGCCAGCAGTTCGGAGACAGTCTACGAGCAGTACTTC.

In its sample, this clone was seen a few times. The rearrangement links TRBV27 to TRBJ2-7; D is unresolved. V was shortened by 8 bases and J by 3 bases, with 8 bases between the two germline ends. In germline, CDR1 is MNHEY, CDR2 SMNVEV (reference sequence). This CDR3 is built from 11 residues. The CDR3 nucleotides are TGTGCCAGCGAAAACAACTACGAGCAGTACTTC. This translates into CASENNYEQYF.

This clone was counted a few times. This sequence joins TRBV18 and TRBJ1-1; maybe TRBD1 (6 bases). V shed 3 bases and J shed 2 bases, with 13 bases lying between them. The CDR3 is made up of 15 amino acids. CDR1 is KGHSH and CDR2 is LQKENI in the germline V gene. The CDR3 nucleotides read TGTGCCAGCTCACCCCCGAACAGGGATAACACTGAAGCTTTCTTT. Translating gives CASSPPNRDNTEAFF.

The genes are TRBV15 and TRBJ1-3; tentatively, D is TRBD1 (5 bases). V was cut by 5 bases and J by 3 bases, with 8 bases left in between. The CDR3 is made up of 13 amino acids. Germline V CDR1 and CDR2: LNHNV, YYDKDF (reference sequence). The CDR3 DNA reads as TGTGCCACCAGCTTCCAGGGTGGAAACACCATATATTTT. The encoded protein is CATSFQGGNTIYF.

The CDR3 loop is CASSLGRIRGSGANVLTF. CDR3 nucleotides: TGTGCCAGCAGCTTGGGTAGGATTCGAGGCTCTGGGGCCAACGTCCTGACTTTC. The V and J genes are TRBV5-5 and TRBJ2-6; D is unresolved. The germline V gene encodes CDR1 SGHKS and CDR2 YYEKEE (reference sequence). The CDR3 length is 18 residues. Trimming took 0 bases from V and 0 from J, leaving 13 bases between them. The full variable domain, its missing parts supplied by reference TRBV5-5 and TRBJ2-6, is DAGVTQSPTHLIKTRGQQVTLRCSPISGHKSVSWYQQVLGQGPQFIFQYYEKEERGRGNFPDRFSARQFPNYSSELNVNALLLGDSALYLCASSLGRIRGSGANVLTFGAGSRLTVL.

This sequence joins TRBV5-5 and TRBJ2-1, with 7 nucleotides matching TRBD1. CDR3 size: 15 residues. Germline V gives CDR1 SGHKS, CDR2 YYEKEE (reference sequence). The V gene end was trimmed by 3 bases and the J gene end by 3 bases; junction bases not matched to a gene: 6. CDR3 coding DNA: TGTGCCAGCAGCTACCCGGACAGGTACTACAATGAGCAGTTCTTC. Residues: CASSYPDRYYNEQFF.

This clone was picked up a small number of times. The chain employs TRBV6-5 and TRBJ1-5; D call uncertain. The V gene's germline CDR1 is MNHEY and CDR2 SVGAGI. The CDR3 extends over 12 amino acids. V gave up 7 bases and J gave up 5 bases, with 9 bases separating them. As DNA, the CDR3 is TGTGCCAGCACCTCCGGGGATCAGCCCCAGCATTTT. This codes for CASTSGDQPQHF.

This clone was counted between two and nine times. This chain uses TRBV7-9 with TRBJ1-2; D is perhaps TRBD1 (6 bases). The CDR3 is 12 amino acids. The ends were cut back, 4 bases at V and 8 bases at J, with 11 bases in the middle. The germline V gene has CDR1 SEHNR and CDR2 FQNEAQ (reference sequence). The CDR3 region is CASSSTGRGYTF. The CDR3 DNA reads as TGTGCCAGCAGCTCGACAGGCCGAGGCTACACCTTC.

V gene TRBV6-4 combines with J gene TRBJ1-3; maybe TRBD1 (6 bases). The CDR3 consists of 16 residues. Germline V gene data show CDR1 as MRHNA and CDR2 as SNTAGT. The V gene lost 10 bases and the J gene lost 3 bases, with 22 bases spanning the gap. CDR3: CANTYPRGAVGNTIYF. The CDR3 region has the DNA TGTGCCAACACCTACCCTCGGGGGGCGGTTGGAAACACCATATATTTT.

The V and J genes are TRBV6-5 and TRBJ1-1; no reliable D call. Trimming stripped 3 bases from V and 0 bases from J, with 8 bases between. The germline gives CDR1 MNHEY, CDR2 SVGAGI. The CDR3 contains 14 residues. CDR3 in DNA: TGTGCCAGCAGTTATACCCAGATGAACACTGAAGCTTTCTTT. Translating gives CASSYTQMNTEAFF.

J is TRBJ2-5 and V is TRBV7-2, with D tentatively TRBD2 (6 bases). Trimming left V 2 bases short and J 5 bases short, with 12 bases between. In germline, CDR1 is SGHTA, CDR2 FQGNSA. This CDR3 comprises 14 residues. CDR3 coding DNA: TGTGCCAGCAGCTTATCGGGAGTCCGGGAGACCCAGTACTTC. Translating it yields CASSLSGVRETQYF.

This rearrangement joins TRBV7-2 to TRBJ2-6, with D unresolved. The V end was cut by 3 bases, the J end by 2 bases, with 11 bases between. Germline assignment: CDR1 SGHTA and CDR2 FQGNSA. This CDR3 is 16 amino acids long. The CDR3 loop reads CASSFTSRPGANVLTF. The CDR3 bases are TGTGCCAGCAGCTTCACCTCGAGGCCTGGGGCCAACGTCCTGACTTTC.

This clone was counted a few times. This chain uses TRBV2 with TRBJ1-6, with TRBD1 as a possible D gene (6 bases). Germline CDR1 reads SNHLY; CDR2 reads FYNNEI. This CDR3 has 15 residues. V dropped 6 bases and J dropped 10 bases, with 19 bases sitting between them. The CDR3, as DNA: TGTGCCAGCAGAAAGTTAACAGGGAGCGAGTCACCCCTCCACTTT. Protein sequence: CASRKLTGSESPLHF.

This clone was counted between two and nine times. J is TRBJ2-5 and V is TRBV6-1; D unclear. CDR3 length equals 12 residues. The germline V gene has CDR1 MNHNS and CDR2 SASEGT. V lost 8 bases to trimming and J lost 4 bases, with 11 bases between them. This chain's CDR3 is CASGSDGETQYF. The DNA of the CDR3 is TGTGCCAGCGGAAGCGACGGAGAGACCCAGTACTTC.

A few counts support this clone. This chain links TRBV11-2 with TRBJ2-7; 11 bases line up with TRBD2. Germline-derived CDR1 and CDR2 are SGHAT and FQNNGV. This CDR3 is 16 amino acids long. The ends lost 1 base at V and 2 bases at J; junction bases unmatched: 4. The CDR3 DNA reads as TGTGCCAGCAGCTTAGGACTAGCGGGACCTACCTACGAGCAGTACTTC. Translation: CASSLGLAGPTYEQYF.

The rearrangement links TRBV6-1 to TRBJ1-2; 12 bases are a match to TRBD1. Germline V CDR1 and CDR2: MNHNS, SASEGT. The CDR3 spans 14 residues. V shed 4 bases, J shed 8 bases, and the junction held 5 bases outside the gene matches. The CDR3 DNA follows: TGTGCCAGCAGTGTGGGACAGGGGGCAGGAGGCTACACCTTC. This encodes CASSVGQGAGGYTF.

This clone was detected only once. V is TRBV4-2 and J is TRBJ2-1; D may match TRBD1 or TRBD2 (5 bases each). The CDR3 extends over 18 amino acids. V was shortened by 4 bases and J by 0 bases, with 19 bases between the two germline ends. The germline gives CDR1 LGHNA, CDR2 YNFKEQ. The CDR3 bases are TGTGCCAGCAGCCGAGAGGGTTTTGGGGCGGTCTCCTACAATGAGCAGTTCTTC. It is translated as CASSREGFGAVSYNEQFF.

This clone has only a few counts. The chain is built from TRBV12-5 and TRBJ2-5; TRBD2 matches 7 bases. Germline CDR1 and CDR2: LGHNT and FRNRAP. The CDR3 extends over 15 amino acids. With 7 bases clipped from V and 5 bases from J, the junction kept 13 bases outside the gene matches. This CDR3 reads CASARDYNPRETQYF. The CDR3 DNA sequence: TGTGCTAGTGCCCGGGACTACAACCCGAGGGAGACCCAGTACTTC.

This clone turned up a few times. V usage is TRBV27 and J usage is TRBJ1-1; 7 bases are a match to TRBD1. The junction had 18 bases not matched to a gene; V was cut back by 5 bases and J by 9 bases. The CDR3 has 16 residues. Per germline, CDR1 MNHEY and CDR2 SMNVEV (reference sequence). CDR3 sequence reads: CASSPRQGLGAGQAFF. The DNA of the CDR3 is TGTGCCAGCAGTCCCCGACAGGGTTTAGGCGCAGGTCAAGCTTTCTTT.

This clone turned up a few times. V gene TRBV2 combines with J gene TRBJ1-1; no clear D. Trimming left V 6 bases short and J 0 bases short, with 14 bases between. The CDR3 runs to 15 residues. Germline CDR1 and CDR2: SNHLY and FYNNEI. The CDR3 protein is CASRLGGYMNTEAFF. In DNA, the CDR3 is TGTGCCAGCAGATTGGGAGGGTATATGAACACTGAAGCTTTCTTT.